This TCR beta chain is from a study of neurological immune-mediated disorders. Turning to the study itself: In a group of roughly 34 multiple sclerosis patients, approximately 30 had the relapsing-remitting type and 3 had the secondary progressive type. Whole-study results and caveats: Multiple sclerosis, the disease with the least TCR clonal expansion, fell below healthy controls, whereas HTLV-1-associated myelopathy showed the most. Expanded clones shared no CDR3 amino acid sequences across subjects, suggesting private repertoires in all groups.

This clonotype was seen ten or more times. Its antigen is not known. The cDNA came from 5'RACE with 10-nucleotide random UMIs. Each CDR3 protein is one row after TCRdb ran MiXCR on the 5' RACE reads. The sample comprises about 120,000 distinct CDR3 sequences, 3% to 3.5% of which are singletons, and about 1.2% rests with the top ten. The V gene lost 6 bases and the J gene lost 4 bases, with 15 bases spanning the gap. Germline V gene lookup returns CDR1 DFQATT and CDR2 SNEGSKA (reference sequence). The CDR3 length is 13 residues. Sequencing input: PBMCs. The chain combines TRBV20-1 with TRBJ1-2, with D tentatively TRBD1 (5 bases). The receptor was derived from a woman in her 30s with multiple sclerosis. For the CDR3, the DNA is TGCAGTGCCCATCCGGGCGGGGGCTATGGCTACACCTTC. Translating it yields CSAHPGGGYGYTF.